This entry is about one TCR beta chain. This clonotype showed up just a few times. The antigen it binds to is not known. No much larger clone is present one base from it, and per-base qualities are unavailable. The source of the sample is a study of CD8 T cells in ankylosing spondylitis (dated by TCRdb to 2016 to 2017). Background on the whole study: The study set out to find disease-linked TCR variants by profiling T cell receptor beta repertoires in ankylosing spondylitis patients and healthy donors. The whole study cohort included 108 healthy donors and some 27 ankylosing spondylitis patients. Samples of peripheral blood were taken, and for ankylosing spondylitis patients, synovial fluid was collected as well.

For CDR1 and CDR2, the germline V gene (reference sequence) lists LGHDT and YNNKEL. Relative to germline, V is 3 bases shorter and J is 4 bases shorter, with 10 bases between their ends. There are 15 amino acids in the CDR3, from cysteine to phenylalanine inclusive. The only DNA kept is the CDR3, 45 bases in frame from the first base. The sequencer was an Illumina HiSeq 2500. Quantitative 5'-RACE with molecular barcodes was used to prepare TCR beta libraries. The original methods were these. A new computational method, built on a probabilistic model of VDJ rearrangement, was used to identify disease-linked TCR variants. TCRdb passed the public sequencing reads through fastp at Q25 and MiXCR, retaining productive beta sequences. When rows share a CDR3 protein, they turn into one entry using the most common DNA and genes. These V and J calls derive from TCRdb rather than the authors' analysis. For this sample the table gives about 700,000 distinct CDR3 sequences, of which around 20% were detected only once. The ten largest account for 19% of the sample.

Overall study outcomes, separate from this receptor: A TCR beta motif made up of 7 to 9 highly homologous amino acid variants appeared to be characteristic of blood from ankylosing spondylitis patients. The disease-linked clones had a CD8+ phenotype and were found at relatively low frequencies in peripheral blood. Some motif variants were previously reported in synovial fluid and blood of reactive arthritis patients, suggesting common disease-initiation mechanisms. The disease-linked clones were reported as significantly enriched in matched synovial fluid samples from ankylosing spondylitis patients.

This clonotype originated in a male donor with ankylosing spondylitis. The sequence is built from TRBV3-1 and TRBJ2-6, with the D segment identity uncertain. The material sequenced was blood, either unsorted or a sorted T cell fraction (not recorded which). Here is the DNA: TGTGCCAGCAGCCATGGCTCCGGGGGGGCCAACGTCCTGACTTTC. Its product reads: CASSHGSGGANVLTF.